These T cell receptor beta chains were read from a single sample in a study of T cell changes during pregnancy in multiple sclerosis. TCRdb's table, derived via immunoSEQ multiplex PCR, lists solely in-frame clones and lacks some. The sample includes about 110,000 clones, about 90% seen only once; the top ten take about 1.6%. The sample was peripheral blood, taken before pregnancy. The source of these receptors is a female donor with multiple sclerosis, enrolled in a pregnancy study. The CDR3 runs from the conserved cysteine through the conserved F or W. The order of the fields is V gene, J gene, CDR3 protein.

TRBV15,TRBJ1-5,CATRGPGTGDNQPQHF
TRBV5-4,TRBJ2-7,CASSLNSGRASEQYF
TRBV7-9,TRBJ1-1,CASSKPPGDTEAFF
TRBV2,TRBJ2-1,CASSDQGLAGEGYNEQFF
TRBV27,TRBJ1-5,CASSFGQGNQPQHF
TRBV30,TRBJ2-3,CACNRWDTQYF
TRBV18,TRBJ1-6,CASSPWDRASSYNSPLHF
TRBV28,TRBJ1-2,CASGRQGYGYTF
TRBV6-1,TRBJ2-7,CASSLSGRREQYF
TRBV11-2,TRBJ1-2,CASSPRPTGGEDGYTF
TRBV7-2,TRBJ2-7,CASSHRTGSSSYEQYF
TRBV19,TRBJ1-3,CASIGGMGLPSGNTIYF
TRBV5-4,TRBJ2-3,CASSLPGGENTDTQYF
TRBV27,TRBJ1-2,CASSLQGGNYGYTF
TRBV18,TRBJ2-5,CASSPPARGGVQETQYF
TRBV18,TRBJ2-2,CASSSIQGARVTGELFF
TRBV15,TRBJ1-4,CATSREGQGSEKLFF
TRBV28,TRBJ2-1,CASSLGPRLAGSRNEQFF
TRBV5-4,TRBJ1-2,CASSTPDRAIYGYTF
TRBV2,TRBJ2-5,CASSGRTGLGETQYF
TRBV28,TRBJ2-1,CASSSSGISYNEQFF
TRBV13,TRBJ1-2,CASSLSGLIGYTF
TRBV28,TRBJ2-3,CASRDRRGISTDTQYF
TRBV30,TRBJ1-1,CAWSVFSDEAFF
TRBV9,TRBJ2-2,CASNSGTANTGELFF
TRBV2,TRBJ2-1,CASSPQGVSYNEQFF
TRBV28,TRBJ2-7,CASSLGRGGYEQYF
TRBV5-5,TRBJ2-5,CASSRSPGRAQETQYF
TRBV19,TRBJ2-5,CASSAWKSGGLRETQYF
TRBV7-2,TRBJ2-7,CASRDFSYEQYF
TRBV2,TRBJ1-1,CASKEDDDTEAFF
TRBV5-1,TRBJ1-1,CASSQGHPNEAFF
TRBV2,TRBJ2-1,CASSGRWGGGTYNEQFF
TRBV7-2,TRBJ1-4,CASRLTGRTNEKLFF
TRBV9,TRBJ2-2,CASSVEVGIITGELFF
TRBV7-2,TRBJ2-5,CASSLLAGGSETQYF
TRBV19,TRBJ1-4,CASHRDRAEKLFF
TRBV4-3,TRBJ2-3,CASSQTGESTDTQYF
TRBV5-6,TRBJ2-7,CASSLHAGEQYF
TRBV14,TRBJ2-3,CASSQGVRTYTDTQYF
TRBV6-1,TRBJ2-7,CASSEGGVPYEQYF
TRBV2,TRBJ1-2,CASSEARGGTGYGYTF
TRBV7-9,TRBJ1-1,CASSLRGAFF
TRBV14,TRBJ2-5,CASSQRGRGVETQYF
TRBV7-3,TRBJ2-1,CASSPSGTDNEQFF